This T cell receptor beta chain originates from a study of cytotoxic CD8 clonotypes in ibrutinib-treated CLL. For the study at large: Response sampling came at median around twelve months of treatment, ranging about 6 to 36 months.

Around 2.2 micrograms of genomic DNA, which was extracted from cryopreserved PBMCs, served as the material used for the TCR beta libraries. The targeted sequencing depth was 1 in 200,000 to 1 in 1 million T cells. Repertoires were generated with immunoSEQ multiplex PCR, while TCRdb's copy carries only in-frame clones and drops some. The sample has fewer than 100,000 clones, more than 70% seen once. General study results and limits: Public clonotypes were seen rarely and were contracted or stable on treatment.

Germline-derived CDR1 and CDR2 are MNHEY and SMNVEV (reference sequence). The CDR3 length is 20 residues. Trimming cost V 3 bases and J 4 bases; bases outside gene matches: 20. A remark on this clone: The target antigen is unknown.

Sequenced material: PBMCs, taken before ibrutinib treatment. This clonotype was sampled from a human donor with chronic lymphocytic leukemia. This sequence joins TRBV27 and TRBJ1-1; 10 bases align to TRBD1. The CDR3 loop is CASSFSPYRQGADGSTEAFF. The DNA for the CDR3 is TGTGCCAGCAGTTTTTCCCCATACCGACAGGGGGCGGATGGGAGCACTGAAGCTTTCTTT.